One sample yielded the 22 T cell receptor beta chains listed below, sequenced in a study of shared clonotypes between healthy human individuals. The naive CD8 population came from CD45RO-negative cells selected for CCR7, without terminally differentiated effector memory CD45RA+ cells. Produced via immunoSEQ multiplex PCR; TCRdb's table is partial and in-frame only. The table has around 620,000 clones, 85% to 95% seen once. Source material: naive CD8+ T cells sorted from blood. The receptor set was obtained from a woman aged 25-40 years in good health.

The chain carries TRBV29-1 and TRBJ2-2; D ambiguous. V lost 3 bases and J 1 base, leaving 9 bases between the germline ends. The CDR3 covers 14 residues. The germline V gene encodes CDR1 SQVTM and CDR2 ANQGSEA. The chain's CDR3 is CSVDTQGNTGELFF. For the CDR3, the DNA is TGCAGCGTTGACACGCAAGGGAACACCGGGGAGCTGTTTTTT.

V and J are TRBV7-6 and TRBJ2-3, with D perhaps TRBD1 (5 bases). The CDR3 covers 15 residues. Germline V gene lookup returns CDR1 SGHVS and CDR2 FNYEAQ. The V end lost 5 bases, the J end lost 3 bases, and 15 bases lay between the germline ends. CDR3 DNA sequence: TGTGCCAGCAGCCCACCGACAGATAGGACAGATACGCAGTATTTT. Translated, it gives CASSPPTDRTDTQYF.

The rearrangement joins TRBV19 to TRBJ1-3, with a weak D call TRBD1 (5 bases). The germline V gene encodes CDR1 LNHDA and CDR2 SQIVND (reference sequence). There are 18 residues in the CDR3. The germline V and J ends were trimmed by 3 bases and 4 bases, with 22 bases remaining between them. The CDR3 loop is CASSILGGTSPGGNTIYF. Written as DNA, the CDR3 is TGTGCCAGTAGTATTTTGGGAGGGACGTCGCCAGGAGGAAACACCATATATTTT.

This rearrangement joins TRBV5-4 to TRBJ2-3, with D hard to call. Per germline, CDR1 SGHNT and CDR2 YYREEE (reference sequence). Trimming cost V 4 bases and J 3 bases, with 9 bases left between them. The CDR3 spans 13 residues. The CDR3 sequence is CASSPPLTDTQYF. For the CDR3, the DNA is TGTGCCAGCAGCCCCCCTTTGACAGATACGCAGTATTTT.

A remark on this clone: Different DNA sequences within this sample yield the same CDR3. V is TRBV6-6 and J is TRBJ2-7; D is unclear. Between the trimmed V and J ends, which lost 0 bases and 1 base, there was a span of 4 bases. The CDR3 extends over 13 amino acids. Per the germline V gene, CDR1 is MNHNY and CDR2 is SVGAGI (reference sequence). CDR3: CASSYSTSYEQYF. The CDR3, as DNA: TGTGCCAGCAGTTACTCTACATCCTACGAGCAGTACTTC.

The rearrangement links TRBV2 to TRBJ2-7, with 7 bases matching TRBD2. The CDR3 has 13 residues. Germline CDR1 reads SNHLY; CDR2 reads FYNNEI. After removal of 4 bases from V and 0 bases from J, the junction contained 0 bases not matched to a gene. CDR3 region: CASSGLASYEQYF. The CDR3 bases are TGTGCCAGCAGTGGACTAGCCTCCTACGAGCAGTACTTC.

The V and J genes are TRBV5-4 and TRBJ2-1; D assignment may be TRBD1 or TRBD2 (6 bases each). The CDR3 consists of 16 residues. CDR1 SGHNT and CDR2 YYREEE come from the germline V gene (reference sequence). V was pared by 3 bases and J by 0 bases, with 13 bases between. The CDR3 sequence is CASSYPRDNSYNEQFF. In DNA form, the CDR3 reads TGTGCCAGCAGCTACCCGCGGGACAACTCCTACAATGAGCAGTTCTTC.

There are a few counts of this clone. The CDR3 loop reads CASSLSKGYEQYF. The CDR3 DNA is TGTGCCAGCAGTTTATCGAAGGGGTACGAGCAGTACTTC. V gene TRBV27 combines with J gene TRBJ2-7; a possible D gene is TRBD1 (5 bases). CDR3 size: 13 residues. CDR1 MNHEY and CDR2 SMNVEV come from the germline V gene (reference sequence). With 0 bases removed from V and 4 bases from J, the gap between germline ends came to 7 bases.

This chain joins TRBV21-1 and TRBJ1-2. TRBV21-1 is labeled a pseudogene. The length of the CDR3 is 12 residues. The CDR3 region has the DNA TGTGCCAGCCAACCCAGGACCGGTGGCTACACCTTC. Encoded protein: CASQPRTGGYTF.

V gene TRBV10-3 combines with J gene TRBJ2-7; a weak D match, TRBD2 (5 bases). This CDR3 has 13 amino acids. Germline CDR1 ENHRY, CDR2 SYGVKD. The V gene lost 10 bases and the J gene lost 5 bases, with 18 bases spanning the gap. The CDR3 DNA reads TGTGCCAGCCAACTAGGCCTCCTGGACGAGCAGTACTTC. It codes for CASQLGLLDEQYF.

This sequence joins TRBV7-9 and TRBJ1-1, with D maybe TRBD1 (6 bases). Per germline, CDR1 SEHNR and CDR2 FQNEAQ (reference sequence). There are 14 residues in the CDR3. Deletions cut 5 bases from V and 7 bases from J, with 17 bases between. Written as DNA, the CDR3 is TGTGCCAGCAGCCCACCAGGACAGAAGCGTGAAGCTTTCTTT. Amino acid sequence: CASSPPGQKREAFF.

The count of this clone is one. The rearrangement uses TRBV6-6 and TRBJ2-5; 8 bases are shared with TRBD1. V was clipped by 7 bases and J by 3 bases; unmatched bases: 10. This CDR3 contains 15 residues. CDR1 is MNHNY, CDR2 SVGAGI, per germline (reference sequence). The CDR3 region has the DNA TGTGCCAGCACCAAGACAGGGGTGAATAAAGAGACCCAGTACTTC. Protein product: CASTKTGVNKETQYF.

V usage is TRBV7-6 and J usage is TRBJ2-1; TRBD2 aligns across 7 bases. The CDR3 extends over 17 amino acids. The germline gives CDR1 SGHVS, CDR2 FNYEAQ. The V gene end was trimmed by 1 base and the J gene end by 9 bases; junction bases not matched to a gene: 15. The CDR3 nucleotides read TGTGCCAGCAGCTTAGTAGTTCCGCGGGAGAGGTCTGGTGAGCAGTTCTTC. Its protein product is CASSLVVPRERSGEQFF.

Here the CDR3 reads CACAPGLALSEQYF. In DNA, the CDR3 is TGTGCCTGTGCTCCGGGACTAGCGCTCTCCGAGCAGTACTTC. V is TRBV19 and J is TRBJ2-7; the match to TRBD2 covers 10 bases. The ends lost 11 bases at V and 6 bases at J; junction bases unmatched: 13. The CDR3 sequence is 14 residues long. Germline CDR1 LNHDA, CDR2 SQIVND (reference sequence).

Details on this clone: Just one base apart from a much larger clone, this may be a read error. The chain combines TRBV5-6 with TRBJ2-7; D gene unclear. The V gene's germline CDR1 is SGHDT and CDR2 YYEEEE. Deletions cut 1 base from V and 5 bases from J, with 4 bases between. This CDR3 contains 11 residues. As DNA, the CDR3 is TGTGCCAGCAGCTTGATGAACGAGCAGTACTTC. This codes for CASSLMNEQYF.

This chain uses TRBV21-1 with TRBJ2-1; TRBD2 reflects the table's D call only, with no check against the DNA. TRBV21-1 is shown as a pseudogene. The CDR3 extends over 13 amino acids. The CDR3 is CASSHAGAVEQFF. DNA of the CDR3: TGTGCCAGCAGCCACGCCGGTGCCGTTGAGCAGTTCTTC.

The CDR3 DNA reads as TGTGCCAGCAGCACCTACTTCGCGGGAGTTCCAAGCTCCTACAATGAGCAGTTCTTC. This codes for CASSTYFAGVPSSYNEQFF. The chain combines TRBV28 with TRBJ2-1, with TRBD2 matching over 7 bases. J lost 0 bases, V lost 6 bases, and 17 bases had no gene match. This CDR3 is built from 19 residues. The germline gives CDR1 MDHEN, CDR2 SYDVKM.

The gene calls are TRBV19 and TRBJ2-7; 8 bases agree with TRBD1. The CDR3 sequence is 12 residues long. V trimming: 7 bases; J trimming: 3 bases; junction bases outside the gene matches: 2. CDR1 and CDR2 from the germline V gene are LNHDA and SQIVND (reference sequence). The DNA for the CDR3 is TGTGCCAGTAATGACAGGGGCTACGAGCAGTACTTC. As protein: CASNDRGYEQYF.

This clone was seen once. V usage is TRBV5-6 and J usage is TRBJ1-1, with D hard to call. This CDR3 is built from 15 residues. The V gene lost 0 bases and the J gene lost 3 bases, with 12 bases spanning the gap. Germline V gives CDR1 SGHDT, CDR2 YYEEEE. In nucleotides, the CDR3 is TGTGCCAGCAGCTTGGAGAGGTACGTACACACTGAAGCTTTCTTT. Its translation: CASSLERYVHTEAFF.

In its sample, this clone was seen once. The chain has TRBV5-4 and TRBJ2-7; TRBD1 matches at 9 bases. CDR3 length: 14 residues. The V segment lost 2 bases and the J segment 3 bases; nucleotides outside the gene matches: 3. Germline V gene lookup returns CDR1 SGHNT and CDR2 YYREEE (reference sequence). DNA of the CDR3: TGTGCCAGCAGCTTAGGACAGGGGCTCTACGAGCAGTACTTC. It specifies CASSLGQGLYEQYF.

The CDR3 DNA sequence: TGTGCCACAGCTTCCCGGGACAGCTACGAGCAGTACTTC. Translation gives CATASRDSYEQYF. V is TRBV15 and J is TRBJ2-7, with TRBD1 matching over 7 bases. The CDR3 is 13 residues long. V was clipped by 9 bases and J by 3 bases; unmatched bases: 8. Germline V CDR1 and CDR2: LNHNV, YYDKDF (reference sequence).

In this sample, this clone turned up once. The chain links TRBV28 to TRBJ2-7; 8 nucleotides line up with TRBD2. With V trimmed by 4 bases and J by 4 bases, 15 bases remained unmatched. Germline values: CDR1 MDHEN, CDR2 SYDVKM. The CDR3 length is 17 residues. CDR3 nucleotides: TGTGCCAGCAGTTCCGACCTCCCAGCGGGAGAAGGGTACGAGCAGTACTTC. Its protein product is CASSSDLPAGEGYEQYF. Supplemented by reference TRBV28 and TRBJ2-7, the full variable domain reads DVKVTQSSRYLVKRTGEKVFLECVQDMDHENMFWYRQDPGLGLRLIYFSYDVKMKEKGDIPEGYSVSREKKERFSLILESASTNQTSMYLCASSSDLPAGEGYEQYFGPGTRLTVT.